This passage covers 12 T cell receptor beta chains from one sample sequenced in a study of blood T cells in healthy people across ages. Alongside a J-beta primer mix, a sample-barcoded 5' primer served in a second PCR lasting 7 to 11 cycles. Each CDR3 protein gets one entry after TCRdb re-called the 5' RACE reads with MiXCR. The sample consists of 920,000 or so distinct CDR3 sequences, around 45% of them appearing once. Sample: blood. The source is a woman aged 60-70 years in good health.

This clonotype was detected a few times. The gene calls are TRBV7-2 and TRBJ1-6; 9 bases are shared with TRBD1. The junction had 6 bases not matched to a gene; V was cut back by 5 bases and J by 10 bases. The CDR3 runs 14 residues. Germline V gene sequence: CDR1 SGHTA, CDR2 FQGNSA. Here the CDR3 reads CASSVGQGGSPLHF. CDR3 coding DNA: TGTGCCAGCAGCGTGGGACAGGGTGGCTCACCCCTCCACTTT.

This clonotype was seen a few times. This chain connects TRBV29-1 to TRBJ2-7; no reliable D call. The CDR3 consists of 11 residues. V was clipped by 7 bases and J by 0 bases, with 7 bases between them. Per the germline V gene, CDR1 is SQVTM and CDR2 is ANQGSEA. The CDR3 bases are TGCAGCGGGGTCAACTCCTACGAGCAGTACTTC. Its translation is CSGVNSYEQYF.

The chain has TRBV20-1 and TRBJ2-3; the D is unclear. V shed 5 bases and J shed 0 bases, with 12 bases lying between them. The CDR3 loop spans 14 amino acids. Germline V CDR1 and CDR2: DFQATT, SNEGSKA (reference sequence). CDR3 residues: CSAPMAASTDTQYF. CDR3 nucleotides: TGCAGTGCTCCGATGGCAGCTAGCACAGATACGCAGTATTTT.

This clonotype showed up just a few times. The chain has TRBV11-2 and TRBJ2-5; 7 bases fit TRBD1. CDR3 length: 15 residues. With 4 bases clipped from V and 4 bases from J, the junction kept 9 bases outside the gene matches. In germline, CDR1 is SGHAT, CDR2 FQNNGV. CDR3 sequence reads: CASSSTGMGIETQYF. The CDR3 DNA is TGTGCCAGCAGCTCGACAGGGATGGGAATAGAGACCCAGTACTTC.

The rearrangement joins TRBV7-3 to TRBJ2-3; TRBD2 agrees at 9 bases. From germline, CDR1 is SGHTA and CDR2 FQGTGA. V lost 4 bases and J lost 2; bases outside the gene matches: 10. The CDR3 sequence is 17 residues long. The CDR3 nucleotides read TGTGCCAGCAGCTCGCCAGCCTCTAGCGGGAACACAGATACGCAGTATTTT. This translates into CASSSPASSGNTDTQYF.

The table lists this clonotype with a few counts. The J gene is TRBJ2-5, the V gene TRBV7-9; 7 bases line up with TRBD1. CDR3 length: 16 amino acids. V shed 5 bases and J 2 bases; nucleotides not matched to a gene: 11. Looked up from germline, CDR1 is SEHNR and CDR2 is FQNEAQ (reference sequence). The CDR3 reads CASSPFKQGSQETQYF. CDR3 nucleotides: TGTGCCAGCAGCCCGTTTAAACAGGGGTCTCAAGAGACCCAGTACTTC.

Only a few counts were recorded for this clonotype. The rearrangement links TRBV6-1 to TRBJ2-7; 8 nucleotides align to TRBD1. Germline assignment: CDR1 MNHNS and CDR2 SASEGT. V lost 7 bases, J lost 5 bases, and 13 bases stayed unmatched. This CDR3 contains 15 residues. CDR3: CASTLPGQGRDEQYF. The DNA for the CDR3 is TGTGCCAGCACCCTCCCCGGACAGGGACGGGACGAGCAGTACTTC.

CDR3 sequence reads: CASSTERSNQPQHF. DNA for the CDR3: TGTGCCAGCAGTACAGAGCGTAGCAATCAGCCCCAGCATTTT. This chain connects TRBV6-5 to TRBJ1-5, with unresolved D. CDR1 is MNHEY, CDR2 SVGAGI, per germline. Trimming shortened V by 5 bases and J by 0 bases, and 8 bases separated the two germline ends. This CDR3 spans 14 amino acids.

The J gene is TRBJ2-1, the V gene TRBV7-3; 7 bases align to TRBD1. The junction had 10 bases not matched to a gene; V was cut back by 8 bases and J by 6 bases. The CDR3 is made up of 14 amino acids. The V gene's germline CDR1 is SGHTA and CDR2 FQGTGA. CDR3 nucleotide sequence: TGTGCCAGCCCCAGCGGACAGGCGGGCAATGAGCAGTTCTTC. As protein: CASPSGQAGNEQFF.

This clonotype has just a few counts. Here the CDR3 DNA reads TGTGCCATCAGGACTAGCGGGTCCGATGAGCAGTTCTTC. Amino acids: CAIRTSGSDEQFF. The genes are TRBV10-3 and TRBJ2-1; 10 positions agree with TRBD2. Trimming took 6 bases from V and 8 from J; bases not matched to a gene: 4. This CDR3 has 13 amino acids. Per germline, CDR1 ENHRY and CDR2 SYGVKD.

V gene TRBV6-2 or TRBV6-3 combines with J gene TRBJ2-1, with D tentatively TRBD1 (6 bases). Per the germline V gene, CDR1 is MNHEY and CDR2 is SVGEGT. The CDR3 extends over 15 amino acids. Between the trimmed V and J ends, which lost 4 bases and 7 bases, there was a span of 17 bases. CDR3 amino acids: CASSSWLQGQNEQFF. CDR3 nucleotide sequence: TGTGCCAGCAGTTCGTGGCTCCAGGGGCAGAATGAGCAGTTCTTC.

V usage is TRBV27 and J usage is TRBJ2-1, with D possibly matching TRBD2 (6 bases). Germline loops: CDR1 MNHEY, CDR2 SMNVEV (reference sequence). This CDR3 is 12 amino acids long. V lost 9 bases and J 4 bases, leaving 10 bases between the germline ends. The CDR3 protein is CASRTTYNEQFF. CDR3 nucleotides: TGTGCCAGTCGGACTACTTACAATGAGCAGTTCTTC.